This is a list of T cell receptor beta chains from one sample in a study of OX40 agonist ivuxolimab in advanced cancers. Method: immunoSEQ multiplex PCR; TCRdb's copy keeps in-frame clones and lacks some. The table records 55,000 to 75,000 clones, 65% to 90% of them present only once. This material consisted of CD4+ or CD8+ T cells sorted from blood, taken in a trial of the OX40 agonist ivuxolimab. These TCRs come from an adult with an advanced solid tumor such as melanoma, head and neck, liver or kidney cancer. Each CDR3 is given with its conserved first and last residue. The D gene is left open where the match is weak. Expanded clones get a size class; other rows say once, few or many, or leave the size out.

clone_size,v_call,d_call,j_call,cdr3_nt,cdr3_aa
-,TRBV19,TRBD1,TRBJ2-7,TGTGCCAGTACAGAACAGGGGATCGGCGAGCAGTACTTC,CASTEQGIGEQYF
-,TRBV6-6,-,TRBJ1-1,TGTGCCAGCAGTTACTCGAAACAGAGTAACACTGAAGCTTTCTTT,CASSYSKQSNTEAFF
-,TRBV6-5,TRBD1,TRBJ1-5,TGTGCCAGCAGACGGACAGGCGTAAGCAATCAGCCCCAGCATTTT,CASRRTGVSNQPQHF
-,TRBV14,-,TRBJ1-2,TGTGCCAGCAGCCAAGAGTGGGGCGTTAACTATGGCTACACCTTC,CASSQEWGVNYGYTF
-,TRBV25-1,TRBD2,TRBJ2-1,TGTGCCAGCAGTGAATTGGGAGGGTCCTACAATGAGCAGTTCTTC,CASSELGGSYNEQFF
-,TRBV10-3,-,TRBJ1-1,TGTGCCATCAGTGATAGGGACGCTGAAGCTTTCTTT,CAISDRDAEAFF
-,TRBV21-1,-,TRBJ2-7,TGTGCCAGCAGCTCTCGGGGCCGGGAATGGGGTAGAAGGTCCTACGAGCAGTACTTC,CASSSRGREWGRRSYEQYF
few,TRBV2,-,TRBJ1-2,TGTGCCAGCAGTGACGCAGGTAACAACTATGGCTACACCTTC,CASSDAGNNYGYTF
-,TRBV6-8,-,TRBJ1-1,TGTGCCAGCAGCCTAACAGAAGCTTTCTTT,CASSLTEAFF
-,TRBV18,-,TRBJ1-1,TGTGCCAGCTCACCGCCGGACACGAACACTGAAGCTTTCTTT,CASSPPDTNTEAFF
once,TRBV2,-,TRBJ1-4,TGTGCCAGCAGTCTATCCATTGCGCCCCAAGATAATGAAAAACTGTTTTTT,CASSLSIAPQDNEKLFF
-,TRBV19,-,TRBJ2-1,TGTGCCAGTAGTATCGTAGGAGGCCCTTCGTACAATGAGCAGTTCTTC,CASSIVGGPSYNEQFF
-,TRBV28,-,TRBJ2-5,TGTGCCAGCAGCCTGGGAGCTCTTGAGACCCAGTACTTC,CASSLGALETQYF
-,TRBV7-3,-,TRBJ2-5,TGTGCCAGCAGCTTTGACCAGAGGGAGACCCAGTACTTC,CASSFDQRETQYF
-,TRBV10-3,TRBD2,TRBJ2-1,TGTGCCATCAGTGATTCCCTTACTAGCGGGGGGGTCAATGAGCAGTTCTTC,CAISDSLTSGGVNEQFF
-,TRBV21-1,-,TRBJ1-1,TGTGCCAGCAGCAAAGGGGTCTGGCCGAACACTGAAGCTTTCTTT,CASSKGVWPNTEAFF
-,TRBV15,TRBD1,TRBJ2-3,TGTGCCACCAGCAGGGACAGGGTAGGAACTAGCACAGATACGCAGTATTTT,CATSRDRVGTSTDTQYF
-,TRBV10-3,-,TRBJ2-3,TGTGCCATCAGTGACCCGACTAGCACAGATACGCAGTATTTT,CAISDPTSTDTQYF
-,TRBV6-6,TRBD1,TRBJ1-3,TGTGCCAGCATCGGGACAGGGGGAAACACCATATATTTT,CASIGTGGNTIYF
-,TRBV29-1,TRBD2,TRBJ2-3,TGCAGCGTCCGTCCTAGCGGGAGTAGCACAGATACGCAGTATTTT,CSVRPSGSSTDTQYF
-,TRBV7-9,-,TRBJ1-1,TGTGCCAGCAGCTTAGTCGAAGGGGGAGCTTTCTTT,CASSLVEGGAFF
-,TRBV21-1,-,TRBJ1-1,TGTGCCAGCAGCAATGGGAGAGTTATGAACACTGAAGCTTTCTTT,CASSNGRVMNTEAFF
-,TRBV7-7,-,TRBJ2-3,TGTGCCAGCAGCTTAGGGCTAGTCGGTACAGATACGCAGTATTTT,CASSLGLVGTDTQYF
-,TRBV5-1,-,TRBJ1-1,TGCGCCAGCAGCGTTACCGGGAAGGGTGAAGCTTTCTTT,CASSVTGKGEAFF
-,TRBV19,-,TRBJ1-5,TGTGCCAGTAGTCCAAGTCCGGGGATGAGCAATCAGCCCCAGCATTTT,CASSPSPGMSNQPQHF
few,TRBV7-3,TRBD2,TRBJ2-3,TGTGCCAGCAGCTTAAGGGGACTAGCGGGGGGCGCAGATACGCAGTATTTT,CASSLRGLAGGADTQYF
-,TRBV7-2,TRBD2,TRBJ2-3,TGTGCCAGCAGCTTACGGCCGAGCGGGGGCACAGATACGCAGTATTTT,CASSLRPSGGTDTQYF
-,TRBV18,-,TRBJ2-1,TGTGCCAGCTCACCACGGGATGAGCAGTTCTTC,CASSPRDEQFF
-,TRBV15,TRBD1,TRBJ1-1,TGTGCCACCAGCAGAGAACAGGGGGTTGCCACTGAAGCTTTCTTT,CATSREQGVATEAFF
-,TRBV11-2,-,TRBJ1-1,TGTGCCAGCAGCTTAGAAGGGGGGAACACTGAAGCTTTCTTT,CASSLEGGNTEAFF
few,TRBV10-2,-,TRBJ1-4,TGCGCCAGCAGTGAGTCGAAGGCAGGGCTGGAAAAACTGTTTTTT,CASSESKAGLEKLFF
-,TRBV2,-,TRBJ1-5,TGTGCCAGCAGCCGACCGGTAGGTAATCAGCCCCAGCATTTT,CASSRPVGNQPQHF
-,TRBV5-4,-,TRBJ1-1,TGTGCCAGCAGCTTGCAGTGGGCCGCGAACACTGAAGCTTTCTTT,CASSLQWAANTEAFF
once,TRBV9,-,TRBJ1-6,TGTGCCAGCAGCGTAGAACAGGGAAATTCACCCCTCCACTTT,CASSVEQGNSPLHF
once,TRBV6-5,-,TRBJ2-7,TGTGCCAGCAGTTACTCCGGGGTACAGAGCGGGTTCGCGCAGTACTTC,CASSYSGVQSGFAQYF
-,TRBV19,TRBD1,TRBJ2-2,TGTGCCAGTAGGCGACAGGGAAGAGCCGGGGAGCTGTTTTTT,CASRRQGRAGELFF
-,TRBV5-1,-,TRBJ1-4,TGCGCCAGCAGCTTGGGCCTAACAGGGTCAGAAAAACTGTTTTTT,CASSLGLTGSEKLFF
-,TRBV27,-,TRBJ2-7,TGTGCCAGCAGTTCACAGGAATCCTACGAGCAGTACTTC,CASSSQESYEQYF
few,TRBV6-5,TRBD1,TRBJ1-6,TGTGCCAGCAGTTACGGACAGGGTGTCTCACCCCTCCACTTT,CASSYGQGVSPLHF
few,TRBV6-5,TRBD1,TRBJ1-2,TGTGCCAGCAGCAGTGACAGGGGGTTGGGTGGCTACACCTTC,CASSSDRGLGGYTF
few,TRBV5-6,-,TRBJ1-1,TGTGCCAGCAGGGGTTACGGGGGCACTGAAGCTTTCTTT,CASRGYGGTEAFF
few,TRBV19,-,TRBJ1-6,TGTGCCAGTAGTAGGCACCTAAATTCACCCCTCCACTTT,CASSRHLNSPLHF
-,TRBV4-3,TRBD1,TRBJ1-2,TGCGCCAGCGCTAAGACGGTAGGGGGCGAGGGCTACACCTTC,CASAKTVGGEGYTF
once,TRBV13,-,TRBJ2-1,TGTGCCAGCAGCACCTTAAATGAGCAGTTCTTC,CASSTLNEQFF
-,TRBV2,-,TRBJ1-5,TGTGCCAGCAGCGCCGGGACATCATATAGCAATCAGCCCCAGCATTTT,CASSAGTSYSNQPQHF
-,TRBV18,-,TRBJ1-2,TGTGCCAGCTCGGGTGTAGGGGGCTACACCTTC,CASSGVGGYTF
-,TRBV11-2,-,TRBJ1-3,TGTGCCAGCAGCTTACAGGGGAATCCTGGAAACACCATATATTTT,CASSLQGNPGNTIYF
-,TRBV19,-,TRBJ2-2,TGTGCCAGTAGTATCCCCAGGGTCCCCCCCGGGGAGCTGTTTTTT,CASSIPRVPPGELFF
-,TRBV7-2,-,TRBJ2-5,TGTGCCAGCAGCTTAGGTTCCCTGGGGGCCCAAGAGACCCAGTACTTC,CASSLGSLGAQETQYF
-,TRBV5-6,-,TRBJ2-5,TGTGCCAGCAGCCCCTATCGGGACAACCTAGAGACCCAGTACTTC,CASSPYRDNLETQYF